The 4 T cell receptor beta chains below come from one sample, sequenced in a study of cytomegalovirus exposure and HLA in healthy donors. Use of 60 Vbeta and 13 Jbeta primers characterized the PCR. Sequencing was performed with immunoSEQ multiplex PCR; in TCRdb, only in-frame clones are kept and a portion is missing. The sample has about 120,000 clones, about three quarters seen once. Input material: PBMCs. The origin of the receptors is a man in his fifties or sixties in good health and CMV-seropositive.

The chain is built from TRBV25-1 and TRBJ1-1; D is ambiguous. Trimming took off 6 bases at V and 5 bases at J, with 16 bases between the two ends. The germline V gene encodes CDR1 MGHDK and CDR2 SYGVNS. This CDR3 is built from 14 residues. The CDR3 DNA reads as TGTGCCAGCAGGGGGTTAGGCGGGAGGACTGAAGCTTTCTTT. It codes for CASRGLGGRTEAFF.

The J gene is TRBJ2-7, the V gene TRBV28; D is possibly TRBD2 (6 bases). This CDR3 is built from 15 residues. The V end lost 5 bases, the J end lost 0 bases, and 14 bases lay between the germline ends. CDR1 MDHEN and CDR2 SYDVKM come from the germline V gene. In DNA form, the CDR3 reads TGTGCCAGCAGTGGAGGGACGTCCAGCTCCTACGAGCAGTACTTC. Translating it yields CASSGGTSSSYEQYF.

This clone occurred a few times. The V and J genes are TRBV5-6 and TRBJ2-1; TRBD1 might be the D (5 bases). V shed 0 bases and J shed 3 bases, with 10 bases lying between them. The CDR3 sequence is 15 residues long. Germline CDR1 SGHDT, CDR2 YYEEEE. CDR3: CASSLGQIIYNEQFF. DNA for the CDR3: TGTGCCAGCAGCTTGGGACAGATAATCTACAATGAGCAGTTCTTC. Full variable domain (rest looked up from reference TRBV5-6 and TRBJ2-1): DAGVTQSPTHLIKTRGQQVTLRCSPKSGHDTVSWYQQALGQGPQFIFQYYEEEERQRGNFPDRFSGHQFPNYSSELNVNALLLGDSALYLCASSLGQIIYNEQFFGPGTRLTVL.

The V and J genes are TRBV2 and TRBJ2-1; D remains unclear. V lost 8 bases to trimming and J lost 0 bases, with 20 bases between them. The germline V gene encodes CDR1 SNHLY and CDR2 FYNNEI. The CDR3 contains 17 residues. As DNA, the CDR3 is TGTGCCAGCGTAAAGTCTAGAACGAGAAGCTCCTACAATGAGCAGTTCTTC. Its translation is CASVKSRTRSSYNEQFF.